The present TCR beta chain was sequenced within a study of patients and donors after allogeneic stem cell transplantation. The CDR3 extends over 15 amino acids. Germline lookup yields CDR1 SGHRS and CDR2 YFSETQ. This clonotype was counted many times. The junction and the germline gene differ at one end; a read error may be behind it. TCRdb processed the RT-PCR reads anew with MiXCR; each CDR3 protein has one entry. The table includes about 960,000 distinct CDR3 sequences, around 17% detected once. Sequencing was done on a sample of blood, either unsorted or a sorted T cell fraction (not recorded which). The chain carries TRBV5-1 and TRBJ1-5; 9 positions agree with TRBD1. The sequence derives from a human donor who was either an allogeneic HSCT recipient or a stem cell or donor lymphocyte infusion donor (not recorded which). It is not recorded whose cells these are; they may come from a transplant donor. The chain's CDR3 is CASSLGTGSNQPQHF. The CDR3 bases are TGTGCCAGCAGTTTAGGGACAGGGTCCAATCAGCCCCAGCATTTT.